This TCR beta chain appears in the sequencing data of a study of cytomegalovirus exposure and HLA in healthy donors. Study information: Membership in the Caucasian-associated ancestry cluster was found for 81% of a few hundred genotyped donors.

Comment on this clone: Its specificity is not known.

Study observations and caveats: A few of the chains that were CMV-associated were confirmed in vitro to be specific for CMV antigens.

With 60 Vbeta and 13 Jbeta primers, the PCR was carried out. TCRdb's copy holds only in-frame clones and misses some; the assay was immunoSEQ multiplex PCR. Of about 130,000 clones in the sample, roughly 84% are singletons; the top ten hold 3%. The CDR3 is 13 residues long. Deletions cut 5 bases from V and 2 bases from J, with 10 bases between. Looked up from germline, CDR1 is SEHNR and CDR2 is FQNEAQ (reference sequence). Sequences were obtained from PBMCs. The rearrangement uses TRBV7-9 and TRBJ2-7, with a possible D match to TRBD1 (6 bases). This clonotype was obtained from a woman between 18 and 29 years old in good health and CMV-seropositive. The CDR3, as DNA: TGTGCCAGCAGCCGGGACACTACCTACGAGCAGTACTTC. Translated: CASSRDTTYEQYF.